The clone carrying this TCR beta chain was seen a few times. V lost 5 bases, J lost 0 bases, and 10 bases lay in between. Germline values: CDR1 WNHNN, CDR2 SYGVQD (reference sequence). The CDR3 totals 15 residues. Libraries were prepared by immunoSEQ multiplex PCR; TCRdb keeps only in-frame clonotypes and omits some of them. The profile covers nearly 110,000 clones, with around 89% appearing a single time and approximately 6.8% taken by the ten largest. The sample belongs to a study of blood T cell repertoires in COVID-19. The sequence derives from a man aged 45-65 years with active or convalescent COVID-19. Sequenced material: peripheral blood. This rearrangement joins TRBV10-1 to TRBJ2-2, with D possibly being TRBD1 (6 bases). CDR3 sequence (DNA): TGCGCCAGCAGTCAGGGGTCCTCGAACACCGGGGAGCTGTTTTTT. Protein: CASSQGSSNTGELFF.